A selection of T cell receptor beta chains follows, all from one sample in a study of OX40 agonist ivuxolimab in advanced cancers. The table came from immunoSEQ multiplex PCR; TCRdb's copy has only in-frame clones and leaves some out. The sample lists approximately 74,000 clones, more than 80% occurring once. This sample comprised CD4+ or CD8+ T cells sorted from blood, obtained in a trial of the OX40 agonist ivuxolimab. These TCRs come from an adult with an advanced solid tumor such as melanoma, head and neck, liver or kidney cancer. Both conserved end residues are part of each CDR3. D genes are given only for firm matches. Clone size, where shown, is once, few, many, or a class for clones that have expanded.

v_gene	abundance	d_gene	j_gene	CDR3nt	CDR3aa
TRBV5-1	-	-	TRBJ1-4	TGCGCCAGCAGCCGACGGGGGGCAGAGGATGAAAAACTGTTTTTT	CASSRRGAEDEKLFF
TRBV5-5	-	TRBD1	TRBJ2-7	TGTGCCAGCAGCTTATGGGACAGATCCTACGAGCAGTACTTC	CASSLWDRSYEQYF
TRBV19	-	TRBD1	TRBJ2-3	TGTGCCAGTAGTATTGGGACAGGGGGCACAGATACGCAGTATTTT	CASSIGTGGTDTQYF
TRBV5-3	once	TRBD1	TRBJ2-7	TGTGCCAGAAGCAAAAACCGGGACAGGGGATTGTCCTACGAGCAGTACTTC	CARSKNRDRGLSYEQYF
TRBV5-1	-	TRBD2	TRBJ2-1	TGCGCCAGCAGCGAGGGACTAGCGGGATCCTACAATGAGCAGTTCTTC	CASSEGLAGSYNEQFF
TRBV7-3	-	-	TRBJ2-3	TGTGCCAGCAGCCAGGGGTCAGATACGCAGTATTTT	CASSQGSDTQYF
TRBV19	-	-	TRBJ1-5	TGTGCCAGTAGTATTGATGGGACAAGTCAGCCCCAGCATTTT	CASSIDGTSQPQHF
TRBV7-9	few	-	TRBJ2-7	TGTGCCAGCAGCCTTCGGGACGAGCAGTACTTC	CASSLRDEQYF
TRBV18	-	-	TRBJ2-3	TGTGCCAGCTCACCGGCACCGGATACGCAGTATTTT	CASSPAPDTQYF
TRBV5-4	once	-	TRBJ1-1	TGTGCCAGCAGCGTCGGTTGGACGGGTGGCACTGAAGCTTTCTTT	CASSVGWTGGTEAFF
TRBV28	-	-	TRBJ2-5	TGTGCCAGCTCCCAAGAGACCCAGTACTTC	CASSQETQYF
TRBV10-3	-	-	TRBJ2-3	TGTGCCATCAACCAGGGGGGCGATACGCAGTATTTT	CAINQGGDTQYF
TRBV5-5	-	-	TRBJ1-5	TGTGCCAGCAGCTTTGGACAGTATAGCAATCAGCCCCAGCATTTT	CASSFGQYSNQPQHF
TRBV4-3	-	TRBD1	TRBJ1-6	TGCGCCAGCAGCCAACAGGGGGTTAGGGATTCACCCCTCCACTTT	CASSQQGVRDSPLHF